The T cell receptor (beta chain) described here comes from a study of blood T cell repertoires in COVID-19. Study summary: The origin of the acute and convalescent COVID-19 samples was the United States, Italy and Spain. The analysed material was cDNA or gDNA that came from T cells, B-cell-depleted T cells, or PBMCs.

The CDR3 runs to 16 residues. The V end lost 5 bases, the J end lost 0 bases, and 13 bases lay between the germline ends. Germline V gene lookup returns CDR1 SGHTA and CDR2 FQGTGA. Original handling: Cell counts per sample came from amplifying reference gene primers. TCRdb keeps only in-frame clones here, not all; method: immunoSEQ multiplex PCR. V and J calls and clone size are as listed in that table; D and trimming were resolved from the DNA. The sample yields about 74,000 clones, 90% seen once. This clonotype was obtained from a human donor in a cohort sampled during active COVID-19. The chain uses TRBV7-3 and TRBJ2-2; perhaps TRBD1 as D (6 bases). Sequenced: peripheral blood. Here the CDR3 reads CASSQGTTPNTGELFF. The CDR3 coding sequence is TGTGCCAGCAGCCAGGGGACCACCCCGAACACCGGGGAGCTGTTTTTT.